Sequencing of this TCR beta chain was carried out in a study of T cells in Graves' hyperthyroidism and ophthalmopathy. Whole-study context: Peripheral blood was taken when the disease was first diagnosed, before any treatment began. Study conclusions and caveats: Through a model of 13 V-J features, ophthalmopathy was separated from stable hyperthyroidism. Appearing also in blood were most of the thyroid clonotypes expanded above 0.001.

Germline CDR1 and CDR2: MNHNY and SVGAGI (reference sequence). The CDR3 contains 16 residues. The V end was cut by 2 bases, the J end by 0 bases, with 14 bases between. This clonotype turned up a few times. Its antigen remains unknown. Used for diagnoses were clinical symptoms, serum thyroxine and TRAb, thyroid ultrasound and orbital computed tomography. Using RNA transcripts as the source, TCR beta CDR3 regions were amplified. The primer set for the first-round RT-PCR of the TCR CDR3 was HTBI. TCRdb ran MiXCR on the multiplex PCR reads and lists one entry per CDR3 protein. Of hundreds of thousands of distinct CDR3 sequences in the sample, roughly 15% were seen once.

J is TRBJ2-7 and V is TRBV6-6, with D uncertain. The clonotype originates from a woman aged 45-60 years with Graves' ophthalmopathy. Sequenced sample: blood. The CDR3 region has the DNA TGTGCCAGCAGTTACAATTCTGAGCGACCCTCCTACGAGCAGTACTTC. This sequence encodes CASSYNSERPSYEQYF.